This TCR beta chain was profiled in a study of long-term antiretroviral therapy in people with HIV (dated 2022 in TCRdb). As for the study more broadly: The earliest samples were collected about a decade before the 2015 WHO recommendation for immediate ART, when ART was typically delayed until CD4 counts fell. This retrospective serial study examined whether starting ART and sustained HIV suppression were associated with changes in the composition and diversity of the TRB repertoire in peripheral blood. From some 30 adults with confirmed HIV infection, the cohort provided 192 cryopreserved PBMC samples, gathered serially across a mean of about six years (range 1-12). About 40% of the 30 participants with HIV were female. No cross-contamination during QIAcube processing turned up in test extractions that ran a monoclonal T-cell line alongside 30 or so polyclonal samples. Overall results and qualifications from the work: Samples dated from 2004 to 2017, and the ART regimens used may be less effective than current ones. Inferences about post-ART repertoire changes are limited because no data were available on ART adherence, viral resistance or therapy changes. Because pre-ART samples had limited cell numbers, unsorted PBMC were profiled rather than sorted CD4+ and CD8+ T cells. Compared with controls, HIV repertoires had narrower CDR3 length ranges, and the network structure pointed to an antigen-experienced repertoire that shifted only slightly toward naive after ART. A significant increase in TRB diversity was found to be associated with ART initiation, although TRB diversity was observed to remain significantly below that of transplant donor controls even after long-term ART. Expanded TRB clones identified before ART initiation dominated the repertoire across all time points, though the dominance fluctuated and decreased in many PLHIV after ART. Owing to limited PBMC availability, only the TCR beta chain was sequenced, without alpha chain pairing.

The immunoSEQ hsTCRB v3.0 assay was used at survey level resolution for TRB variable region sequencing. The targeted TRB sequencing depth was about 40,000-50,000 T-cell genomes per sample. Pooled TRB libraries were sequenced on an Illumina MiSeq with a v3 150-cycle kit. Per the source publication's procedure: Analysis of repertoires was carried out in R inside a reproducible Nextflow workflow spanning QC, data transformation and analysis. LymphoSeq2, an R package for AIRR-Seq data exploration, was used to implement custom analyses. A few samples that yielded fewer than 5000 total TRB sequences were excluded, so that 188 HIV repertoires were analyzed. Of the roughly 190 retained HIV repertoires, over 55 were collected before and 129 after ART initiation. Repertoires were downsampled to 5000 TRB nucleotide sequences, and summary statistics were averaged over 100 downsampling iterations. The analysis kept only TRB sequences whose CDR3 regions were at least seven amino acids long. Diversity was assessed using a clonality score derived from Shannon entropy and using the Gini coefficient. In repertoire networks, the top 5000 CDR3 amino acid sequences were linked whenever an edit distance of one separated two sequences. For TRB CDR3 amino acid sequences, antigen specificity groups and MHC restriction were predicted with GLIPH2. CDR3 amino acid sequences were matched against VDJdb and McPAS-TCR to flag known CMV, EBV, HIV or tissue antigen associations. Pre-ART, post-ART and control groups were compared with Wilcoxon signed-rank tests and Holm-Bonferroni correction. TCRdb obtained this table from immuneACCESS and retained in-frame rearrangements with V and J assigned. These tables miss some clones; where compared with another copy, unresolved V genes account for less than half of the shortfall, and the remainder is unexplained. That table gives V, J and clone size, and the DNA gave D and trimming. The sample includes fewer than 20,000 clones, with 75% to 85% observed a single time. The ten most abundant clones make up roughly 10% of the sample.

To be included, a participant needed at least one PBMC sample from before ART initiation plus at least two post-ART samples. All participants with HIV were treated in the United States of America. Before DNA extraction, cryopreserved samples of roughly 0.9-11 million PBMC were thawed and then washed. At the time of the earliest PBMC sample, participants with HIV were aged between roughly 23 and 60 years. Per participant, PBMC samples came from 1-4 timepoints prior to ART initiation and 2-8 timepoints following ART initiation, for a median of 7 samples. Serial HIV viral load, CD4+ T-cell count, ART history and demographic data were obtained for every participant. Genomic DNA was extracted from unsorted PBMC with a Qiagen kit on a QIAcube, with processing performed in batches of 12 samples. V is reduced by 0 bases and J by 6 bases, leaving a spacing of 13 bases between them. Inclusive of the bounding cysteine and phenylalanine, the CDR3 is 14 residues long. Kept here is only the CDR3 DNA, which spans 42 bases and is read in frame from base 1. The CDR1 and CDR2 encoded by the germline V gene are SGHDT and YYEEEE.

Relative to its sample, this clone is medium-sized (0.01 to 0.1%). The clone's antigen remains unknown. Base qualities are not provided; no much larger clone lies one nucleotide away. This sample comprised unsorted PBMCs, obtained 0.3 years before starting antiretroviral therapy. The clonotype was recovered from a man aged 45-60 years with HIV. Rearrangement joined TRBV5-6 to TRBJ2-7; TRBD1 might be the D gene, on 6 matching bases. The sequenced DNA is TGTGCCAGCAGCTTGGAGACAGGTCAAGGCGAGCAGTACTTC. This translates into CASSLETGQGEQYF.